Listed below are T cell receptor beta chains from one sample, sequenced in a study of blood T cell repertoires in COVID-19. Profiled with immunoSEQ multiplex PCR; TCRdb holds only in-frame clones, not every one. The sample holds 360,000 or so clones, around 89% seen once. The sample consisted of peripheral blood. These receptors originate from a man between 18 and 29 years old with active or convalescent COVID-19. CDR3s include the opening cysteine and the closing phenylalanine or tryptophan. The D gene is left open where the match is weak. A row's size may be missing; if present it is once, few, many or a size class.

length: 15
J: TRBJ2-1
V: TRBV6-4
size: once
D: -
CDR3: CASSDVGENDNEQFF
DNA: TGTGCCAGCAGTGATGTGGGAGAAAATGACAATGAGCAGTTCTTC

length: 15
J: TRBJ2-1
V: TRBV7-9
size: -
D: TRBD2
CDR3: CASREGLAAYNEQFF
DNA: TGTGCCAGCAGGGAGGGACTAGCGGCCTACAATGAGCAGTTCTTC

length: 15
J: TRBJ2-3
V: TRBV6-1
size: -
D: -
CDR3: CASSENRLVGDTQYF
DNA: TGTGCCAGCAGTGAAAACAGGCTCGTTGGAGATACGCAGTATTTT

length: 14
J: TRBJ1-5
V: TRBV30
size: once
D: -
CDR3: CAWSEGQGGQPQHF
DNA: TGTGCCTGGAGTGAAGGGCAGGGCGGTCAGCCCCAGCATTTT

length: 14
J: TRBJ2-3
V: TRBV7-2
size: -
D: -
CDR3: CASSLVPRQGMQYF
DNA: TGTGCCAGCAGCTTAGTGCCTCGCCAGGGAATGCAGTATTTT

length: 16
J: TRBJ2-5
V: TRBV5-4
size: -
D: TRBD1
CDR3: CASSLGRDRGSVTQYF
DNA: TGTGCCAGCAGCTTGGGAAGGGACAGGGGGTCGGTGACCCAGTACTTC

length: 13
J: TRBJ2-1
V: TRBV21-1
size: -
D: -
CDR3: CASLWGAADEQFF
DNA: TGTGCCAGCTTATGGGGAGCAGCGGATGAGCAGTTCTTC

length: 16
J: TRBJ2-1
V: TRBV6-4
size: -
D: TRBD2
CDR3: CASSESRLAAYNEQFF
DNA: TGTGCCAGCAGCGAGAGCCGACTAGCGGCGTACAATGAGCAGTTCTTC

length: 14
J: TRBJ2-5
V: TRBV19
size: -
D: -
CDR3: CASSVWENQETQYF
DNA: TGTGCCAGTAGTGTCTGGGAGAACCAAGAGACCCAGTACTTC

length: 13
J: TRBJ2-2
V: TRBV19
size: -
D: -
CDR3: CASSYPGSGELFF
DNA: TGTGCCAGTAGTTACCCCGGGTCCGGGGAGCTGTTTTTT

length: 15
J: TRBJ2-1
V: TRBV5-5
size: -
D: TRBD2
CDR3: CASSLWTSGGDEQFF
DNA: TGTGCCAGCAGCCTATGGACTAGCGGTGGAGATGAGCAGTTCTTC

length: 12
J: TRBJ2-7
V: TRBV7-3
size: -
D: -
CDR3: CASSFEGYEQYF
DNA: TGTGCCAGCAGCTTCGAGGGCTACGAGCAGTACTTC

length: 14
J: TRBJ2-7
V: TRBV7-2
size: -
D: TRBD1
CDR3: CASSPRQGPYEQYF
DNA: TGTGCCAGCAGCCCCAGACAGGGACCCTACGAGCAGTACTTC

length: 15
J: TRBJ1-1
V: TRBV18
size: -
D: -
CDR3: CASSLGVFPYTEAFF
DNA: TGTGCCAGCTCCCTAGGAGTATTTCCGTACACTGAAGCTTTCTTT

length: 13
J: TRBJ1-1
V: TRBV12-3/TRBV12-4
size: -
D: -
CDR3: CASSFGTSTEAFF
DNA: TGTGCCAGCAGTTTTGGCACCTCCACTGAAGCTTTCTTT

length: 13
J: TRBJ2-7
V: TRBV6-5
size: -
D: -
CDR3: CASSRTNLDEQYF
DNA: TGTGCCAGCAGCCGTACAAACCTTGACGAGCAGTACTTC

length: 18
J: TRBJ2-3
V: TRBV24-1
size: -
D: TRBD1
CDR3: CATSDWNTGTGGVDTQYF
DNA: TGTGCCACCAGTGATTGGAATACCGGGACAGGGGGAGTAGATACGCAGTATTTT

length: 12
J: TRBJ2-1
V: TRBV12-5
size: -
D: -
CDR3: CASGRNRDEQFF
DNA: TGTGCTAGTGGGCGTAACAGGGACGAGCAGTTCTTC

length: 15
J: TRBJ2-1
V: TRBV5-1
size: -
D: -
CDR3: CASSLTSSAYNEQFF
DNA: TGCGCCAGCAGCCTAACGTCATCCGCCTACAATGAGCAGTTCTTC

length: 15
J: TRBJ1-5
V: TRBV6-5
size: -
D: TRBD1
CDR3: CASRTTGGSNQPQHF
DNA: TGTGCCAGCAGGACAACAGGGGGTAGCAATCAGCCCCAGCATTTT

length: 16
J: TRBJ1-5
V: TRBV7-2
size: -
D: TRBD1
CDR3: CASSPGTVLSNQPQHF
DNA: TGTGCCAGCAGCCCCGGGACAGTCCTTTCCAATCAGCCCCAGCATTTT

length: 17
J: TRBJ2-1
V: TRBV7-9
size: -
D: -
CDR3: CASSTTAERALPNEQFF
DNA: TGTGCCAGCAGCACCACCGCCGAGCGGGCTCTCCCAAATGAGCAGTTCTTC

length: 16
J: TRBJ2-3
V: TRBV7-9
size: once
D: TRBD2
CDR3: CASSLSPSGSTDTQYF
DNA: TGTGCCAGCAGCTTATCGCCCAGCGGGAGTACAGATACGCAGTATTTT

length: 18
J: TRBJ2-3
V: TRBV5-6
size: -
D: TRBD2
CDR3: CASSLRLAGGWVADTQYF
DNA: TGTGCCAGCAGCTTGAGGCTAGCGGGAGGATGGGTCGCAGATACGCAGTATTTT

length: 12
J: TRBJ2-7
V: TRBV5-1
size: -
D: TRBD1
CDR3: CASRQGEYEQYF
DNA: TGCGCCAGCAGGCAGGGGGAGTACGAGCAGTACTTC

length: 18
J: TRBJ2-5
V: TRBV18
size: -
D: TRBD2
CDR3: CASSPMASGMGVQETQYF
DNA: TGTGCCAGCTCACCAATGGCTAGCGGGATGGGGGTCCAAGAGACCCAGTACTTC

length: 17
J: TRBJ2-6
V: TRBV24-1
size: few
D: TRBD1
CDR3: CATSEGDRGPGANVLTF
DNA: TGTGCCACCAGTGAAGGGGACAGGGGGCCTGGGGCCAACGTCCTGACTTTC

length: 16
J: TRBJ2-3
V: TRBV28
size: -
D: TRBD2
CDR3: CASSIPSGKSTDTQYF
DNA: TGTGCCAGCAGTATCCCTAGCGGGAAAAGCACAGATACGCAGTATTTT

length: 15
J: TRBJ2-1
V: TRBV4-2
size: -
D: TRBD2
CDR3: CASSQETLAYNEQFF
DNA: TGTGCCAGCAGCCAAGAAACACTAGCGTACAATGAGCAGTTCTTC

length: 20
J: TRBJ2-3
V: TRBV6-8
size: -
D: TRBD2
CDR3: CASTVTFAGLAGRKTDTQYF
DNA: TGTGCCAGCACCGTTACATTTGCGGGTCTAGCGGGGCGCAAAACAGATACGCAGTATTTT

length: 13
J: TRBJ1-5
V: TRBV5-1
size: -
D: TRBD1
CDR3: CASSVNRGQPQHF
DNA: TGCGCCAGCAGCGTGAACAGGGGTCAGCCCCAGCATTTT

length: 14
J: TRBJ2-1
V: TRBV3-1/TRBV3-2
size: -
D: TRBD2
CDR3: CASSKRGAGDEQFF
DNA: TGTGCCAGCAGTAAGCGGGGGGCAGGGGATGAGCAGTTCTTC

length: 14
J: TRBJ2-1
V: TRBV27
size: few
D: TRBD2
CDR3: CASGLAGSYNEQFF
DNA: TGTGCCAGCGGACTAGCGGGTTCCTACAATGAGCAGTTCTTC

length: 16
J: TRBJ2-1
V: TRBV7-9
size: -
D: -
CDR3: CASSHAGAEIYNEQFF
DNA: TGTGCCAGCAGCCATGCAGGGGCGGAGATTTACAATGAGCAGTTCTTC

length: 14
J: TRBJ2-7
V: TRBV6-6
size: -
D: TRBD1
CDR3: CASSQSRDRDEQYF
DNA: TGTGCCAGCAGTCAGTCCCGGGACAGGGACGAGCAGTACTTC

length: 15
J: TRBJ1-1
V: TRBV5-1
size: -
D: -
CDR3: CASSLASGANTEAFF
DNA: TGCGCCAGCAGCTTGGCGTCTGGAGCGAACACTGAAGCTTTCTTT

length: 14
J: TRBJ1-1
V: TRBV5-5
size: -
D: -
CDR3: CASSLAPRGTEAFF
DNA: TGTGCCAGCAGCTTGGCACCCCGGGGCACTGAAGCTTTCTTT

length: 13
J: TRBJ1-2
V: TRBV20-1
size: -
D: -
CDR3: CSASSGVGYGYTF
DNA: TGCAGTGCTAGTTCGGGGGTTGGCTATGGCTACACCTTC

length: 14
J: TRBJ1-5
V: TRBV6-1
size: once
D: -
CDR3: CASSERLRNQPQHF
DNA: TGTGCCAGCAGTGAGCGTTTGCGCAATCAGCCCCAGCATTTT

length: 15
J: TRBJ1-1
V: TRBV7-2
size: -
D: -
CDR3: CASSFSFVGATEAFF
DNA: TGTGCCAGCAGCTTTAGTTTCGTGGGGGCCACTGAAGCTTTCTTT

length: 14
J: TRBJ2-7
V: TRBV6-5
size: few
D: TRBD2
CDR3: CASSRTSGGYEQYF
DNA: TGTGCCAGCAGTCGGACTAGCGGCGGCTACGAGCAGTACTTC

length: 14
J: TRBJ2-1
V: TRBV27
size: -
D: -
CDR3: CASSLGEAYNEQFF
DNA: TGTGCCAGCAGTTTGGGAGAGGCCTACAATGAGCAGTTCTTC

length: 13
J: TRBJ2-3
V: TRBV9
size: -
D: TRBD1
CDR3: CASSRDRDDTQYF
DNA: TGTGCCAGCTCTAGGGACAGGGACGATACGCAGTATTTT

length: 14
J: TRBJ2-7
V: TRBV11-2
size: -
D: TRBD1
CDR3: CASSLLSGGYEQYF
DNA: TGTGCCAGCAGCTTATTGTCAGGGGGTTACGAGCAGTACTTC